The 8 T cell receptor beta chains given below trace back to one sample, sequenced in a study of cytomegalovirus exposure and HLA in healthy donors (dated by TCRdb to 2015 to 2018). Library preparation used the immunoSEQ multiplex PCR assay. A mixture of 60 forward primers for TCR Vbeta segments and 13 reverse primers for TCR Jbeta segments was used in the multiplex PCR. The table comes from immuneACCESS by way of TCRdb, which keeps in-frame sequences with V and J called. Part of the clones is missing from these tables; in studies checked, under half for an unresolved V gene and the rest for unknown reasons. Recorded for this sample are about 62,000 clones; over 75% of them occurred a single time. The ten largest clones take up about 1.5% of the sample. Source material: PBMCs. These receptors were taken from a man between 18 and 35 years old in good health and CMV-seronegative.

This clone has only one observation. The chain employs TRBV7-9 and TRBJ1-1; D not resolved. There are 12 residues in the CDR3. The V and J ends lost 2 bases and 2 bases respectively, with 3 bases between them. In germline, CDR1 is SEHNR, CDR2 FQNEAQ (reference sequence). DNA for the CDR3: TGTGCCAGCAGCTTACAAAACACTGAAGCTTTCTTT. Residues: CASSLQNTEAFF.

A remark on this clone: Other nucleotide sequences in the sample specify the same CDR3. The chain carries TRBV27 and TRBJ2-7, with D perhaps matching TRBD1 (5 bases). With 5 bases removed from V and 1 base from J, the gap between germline ends came to 12 bases. This CDR3 is built from 14 residues. Germline V gene data show CDR1 as MNHEY and CDR2 as SMNVEV (reference sequence). The CDR3 region has the DNA TGTGCCAGCAGTCTCAGACAGTCTTCCTACGAGCAGTACTTC. Translation: CASSLRQSSYEQYF.

This clone appeared a single time. This chain uses TRBV30 with TRBJ1-4, with D maybe TRBD1 (5 bases). Per germline, CDR1 GTSNPN and CDR2 SVGIG (reference sequence). The V end lost 3 bases, the J end lost 5 bases, and 7 bases lay between the germline ends. The CDR3 is made up of 12 amino acids. CDR3: CAWRPGNEKLFF. The CDR3 bases are TGTGCCTGGAGACCAGGGAATGAAAAACTGTTTTTT.

The chain has TRBV25-1 and TRBJ1-3, with unresolved D. Germline V gives CDR1 MGHDK, CDR2 SYGVNS. The CDR3 consists of 15 residues. V was shortened by 3 bases and J by 2 bases, with 11 bases between the two germline ends. This CDR3 is CASSDIIHTGNTIYF. CDR3 nucleotides: TGTGCCAGCAGTGACATAATACACACTGGAAACACCATATATTTT.

The chain has TRBV4-1 and TRBJ2-5; D perhaps matches TRBD2 (6 bases). The CDR3 has 14 amino acids. The germline gives CDR1 MGHRA, CDR2 YSYEKL. The ends were cut back, 1 base at V and 5 bases at J, with 11 bases in the middle. Here the CDR3 DNA reads TGCGCCAGCAGCCAAGTTGGAGGGAAGGAGACCCAGTACTTC. The encoded protein is CASSQVGGKETQYF.

In DNA, the CDR3 is TGTGCCAGCAGCTTAGGACAGGGGGACTATGGCTACACCTTC. This encodes CASSLGQGDYGYTF. This chain links TRBV11-1 with TRBJ1-2, with 9 positions matching TRBD1. With 1 base clipped from V and 3 bases from J, the junction kept 0 bases outside the gene matches. The CDR3 runs 14 residues. Germline CDR1 and CDR2: SGHAT and FQDESV (reference sequence).

V and J are TRBV29-1 and TRBJ1-1; 7 bases match TRBD1. The length of the CDR3 is 15 residues. CDR1 SQVTM and CDR2 ANQGSEA come from the germline V gene. The J segment lost 3 bases and the V segment lost 0 bases, leaving 7 bases of the junction unmatched. The CDR3 DNA follows: TGCAGCGTTGAAGAAAGGACCAGGGGGGACACTGAAGCTTTCTTT. As protein: CSVEERTRGDTEAFF.

DNA for the CDR3: TGTGCCTCCACTGGGGGGGAACCGAACACTGAAGCTTTCTTT. This encodes CASTGGEPNTEAFF. The rearrangement joins TRBV30 to TRBJ1-1; D is possibly TRBD1 (5 bases). The CDR3 sequence is 14 residues long. The V end was cut by 7 bases, the J end by 1 base, with 16 bases between. Looked up from germline, CDR1 is GTSNPN and CDR2 is SVGIG (reference sequence).